Listed here is a single T cell receptor (beta chain). Authors' data handling: It was from reference gene primer amplification that nucleated cell counts were estimated. The repertoire was sequenced with immunoSEQ multiplex PCR; TCRdb's copy has only in-frame clones and lacks some. For V, J and clone size, that table is used; D and trimming come from the DNA. Of tens of thousands of clones in the sample, approximately 80% were seen once. This specimen comes from a study of blood T cell repertoires in COVID-19. Study-wide background: Samples of COVID-19 (acute and convalescent) were obtained from the United States, Italy and Spain. Sources were T cells, B-cell-depleted T cells, or PBMCs; the material itself was cDNA or gDNA.

Germline loops: CDR1 SNHLY, CDR2 FYNNEI. V was cut by 8 bases and J by 5 bases, with 12 bases left in between. The CDR3 runs 12 residues. This sequence was found in a man aged 65 to 79 with acute or convalescent COVID-19. Sequencing was performed on peripheral blood. The V and J genes are TRBV2 and TRBJ2-5, with D possibly being TRBD1 (6 bases). CDR3 protein: CASPDSQETQYF. CDR3 DNA sequence: TGTGCCAGCCCGGACAGTCAGGAGACCCAGTACTTC.